The 26 T cell receptor beta chains listed next were all sequenced from one sample in a study of T-cell memory formation after mild COVID-19. TCRdb passed the 5' RACE reads through MiXCR, listing each CDR3 protein once. The sample shows some 490,000 distinct CDR3 sequences, 15% to 20% of them seen only once. Sequencing was performed on PBMCs or a T cell subset sorted from them (not recorded which). These receptors all come from an adult woman who had mild COVID-19 (a few samples of this study predate the infection). Cell type and time point are not known.

The sample holds a few counts of this clonotype. The chain has TRBV7-2 and TRBJ2-3; D not resolved. The CDR3 length is 16 residues. V was pared by 1 base and J by 1 base, with 12 bases between. Germline CDR1 SGHTA, CDR2 FQGNSA. The CDR3 coding sequence is TGTGCCAGCAGCTTAGGCGTCTCAACCCGCACAGATACGCAGTATTTT. It encodes CASSLGVSTRTDTQYF.

This sequence joins TRBV5-1 and TRBJ2-2; TRBD1 agrees at 10 bases. J lost 5 bases, V lost 2 bases, and 3 bases had no gene match. CDR1 is SGHRS, CDR2 YFSETQ, per germline. The CDR3 is made up of 15 amino acids. The CDR3 coding sequence is TGCGCCAGCAGCTTCGCGGGACAGGGGACCGGGGAGCTGTTTTTT. Its protein is CASSFAGQGTGELFF.

The table lists this clonotype with a few counts. The chain joins TRBV11-2 to TRBJ2-3; 8 bases agree with TRBD2. Germline-derived CDR1 and CDR2 are SGHAT and FQNNGV. After removal of 4 bases from V and 11 bases from J, the junction contained 11 bases not matched to a gene. CDR3 length equals 14 residues. CDR3 in DNA: TGTGCCAGCAGCTCGCGACTAGCGAATATAGGGCAGTATTTT. This translates into CASSSRLANIGQYF.

This clonotype was counted between two and nine times. The J gene is TRBJ1-1, the V gene TRBV28, with a possible D match to TRBD1 (5 bases). The CDR3 loop spans 18 amino acids. V lost 4 bases and J 0 bases, leaving 21 bases between the germline ends. Germline V gene lookup returns CDR1 MDHEN and CDR2 SYDVKM. CDR3 sequence reads: CASSYPKGGGRVNTEAFF. The CDR3 region has the DNA TGTGCCAGCAGTTACCCCAAGGGCGGGGGACGGGTGAACACTGAAGCTTTCTTT.

This clonotype was observed a few times. This chain joins TRBV7-8 and TRBJ1-1, with D possibly being TRBD1 (5 bases). This CDR3 comprises 13 residues. Germline values: CDR1 SGHVS, CDR2 FQNEAQ. Trimming pared 5 bases from V and 8 bases from J, leaving 15 bases between. The CDR3 here is CASSQGQFREAFF. In DNA form, the CDR3 reads TGTGCCAGCAGCCAAGGACAATTCAGGGAAGCTTTCTTT.

The rearrangement uses TRBV4-2 and TRBJ2-1; 7 bases are a match to TRBD2. CDR3 length: 18 residues. The junction had 11 bases not matched to a gene; V was cut back by 1 base and J by 2 bases. CDR1 is LGHNA, CDR2 YNFKEQ, per germline. CDR3 in DNA: TGTGCCAGCAGCCAAGTGCTATGGGGGGGAGTCGCCTACAATGAGCAGTTCTTC. Translating gives CASSQVLWGGVAYNEQFF.

The rearrangement joins TRBV4-2 to TRBJ1-4; 8 nucleotides agree with TRBD1. Germline V gene data show CDR1 as LGHNA and CDR2 as YNFKEQ. CDR3 length: 16 amino acids. Trimming took 1 base from V and 12 from J; bases not matched to a gene: 13. The CDR3 DNA reads TGTGCCAGCAGCCAAGCCGTAGGACAGGGAAATATAGAACTGTTTTTT. It specifies CASSQAVGQGNIELFF.

The chain links TRBV7-8 to TRBJ2-7; TRBD1 agrees at 10 bases. With 5 bases clipped from V and 4 bases from J, the junction kept 11 bases outside the gene matches. Germline-derived CDR1 and CDR2 are SGHVS and FQNEAQ. The CDR3 length is 16 residues. The CDR3 DNA is TGTGCCAGCAGCCCCCGGGGTGGGACAGGGGTTTACGAGCAGTACTTC. Protein sequence: CASSPRGGTGVYEQYF.

This sequence joins TRBV6-6 and TRBJ1-5, with D perhaps TRBD1 (6 bases). Germline V gene data show CDR1 as MNHNY and CDR2 as SVGAGI (reference sequence). The germline V and J ends were trimmed by 2 bases and 3 bases, with 14 bases remaining between them. The CDR3 consists of 16 residues. In DNA, the CDR3 is TGTGCCAGCAGTTACACAGGGAACAGGGTCAATCAGCCCCAGCATTTT. This codes for CASSYTGNRVNQPQHF.

The chain joins TRBV5-1 to TRBJ2-5, with 7 bases lining up with TRBD2. CDR3 length equals 15 residues. Germline CDR1 and CDR2: SGHRS and YFSETQ. Losses at the gene ends were 1 base for V and 3 bases for J; bases not matched to a gene: 6. Written as DNA, the CDR3 is TGCGCCAGCAGCTTGAGGTACCTAGCGGAAGAGACCCAGTACTTC. This translates into CASSLRYLAEETQYF.

This rearrangement joins TRBV6-5 to TRBJ2-7, with 8 positions matching TRBD2. Germline trimming cut 2 bases from V and 1 base from J; bases unmatched to any gene: 4. CDR1 MNHEY and CDR2 SVGAGI come from the germline V gene. The CDR3 contains 15 residues. The chain's CDR3 is CASSYVGTSSYEQYF. CDR3 DNA sequence: TGTGCCAGCAGTTACGTCGGGACTAGTTCCTACGAGCAGTACTTC.

The chain carries TRBV6-2 or TRBV6-3 and TRBJ2-5, with D maybe TRBD2 (5 bases). CDR1 and CDR2 (germline): MNHEY, SVGEGT. Trimming stripped 6 bases from V and 5 bases from J, with 16 bases between. This CDR3 has 14 residues. The CDR3 region has the DNA TGTGCCAGCAGGGGTTTCGGGTGGAGGGAGACCCAGTACTTC. Protein sequence: CASRGFGWRETQYF.

There are a few counts of this clonotype. This rearrangement joins TRBV12-3 or TRBV12-4 to TRBJ1-1; weak D call: TRBD1 (5 bases). This CDR3 comprises 14 residues. Trimming removed 6 bases at V and 4 bases at J, with 15 bases between. The CDR3 is CASSREAGGTEAFF. The CDR3 DNA sequence: TGTGCCAGCAGCCGAGAGGCCGGGGGCACTGAAGCTTTCTTT.

The chain has TRBV5-5 and TRBJ2-7; D call uncertain. The CDR3 consists of 13 residues. Germline assignment: CDR1 SGHKS and CDR2 YYEKEE (reference sequence). V dropped 5 bases and J dropped 3 bases, with 12 bases sitting between them. In DNA, the CDR3 is TGTGCCAGCAGTAAGGCGTTTGGCTACGAGCAGTACTTC. This codes for CASSKAFGYEQYF.

In this sample, this clonotype turned up many times. This chain connects TRBV7-6 to TRBJ2-7; D call uncertain. V shed 1 base and J shed 0 bases, with 16 bases lying between them. The length of the CDR3 is 17 residues. The germline CDR1 and CDR2 sequences are SGHVS and FNYEAQ. CDR3 sequence (DNA): TGTGCCAGCAGCTTAGGAACGGCAGGCCGGAGCTCCTACGAGCAGTACTTC. It specifies CASSLGTAGRSSYEQYF.

This chain links TRBV7-9 with TRBJ2-5; 7 nucleotides agree with TRBD1. The J segment lost 4 bases and the V segment lost 6 bases, leaving 8 bases of the junction unmatched. Germline V CDR1 and CDR2: SEHNR, FQNEAQ (reference sequence). The CDR3 extends over 14 amino acids. The CDR3 region has the DNA TGTGCCAGCAGACACAACAGGGGTCGAGAGACCCAGTACTTC. As protein: CASRHNRGRETQYF.

This chain joins TRBV6-6 and TRBJ2-3; 12 bases map to TRBD2. Unmatched junction bases numbered 11, after V lost 5 bases and J lost 5 bases. Looked up from germline, CDR1 is MNHNY and CDR2 is SVGAGI (reference sequence). CDR3 length: 17 amino acids. The CDR3 reads CASSNLYGTSGLDTQYF. The CDR3 region has the DNA TGTGCCAGCAGTAACCTCTACGGGACTAGCGGGTTAGATACGCAGTATTTT.

The J gene is TRBJ2-7, the V gene TRBV7-9; D remains unclear. Germline assignment: CDR1 SEHNR and CDR2 FQNEAQ (reference sequence). The CDR3 sequence is 13 residues long. Trimming removed 5 bases at V and 7 bases at J, with 15 bases between. CDR3 in DNA: TGTGCCAGCAGCCTAGGCGCGCGTGGTGAGCAGTACTTC. It encodes CASSLGARGEQYF.

This chain joins TRBV27 and TRBJ2-1; 8 nucleotides line up with TRBD1. The CDR3 spans 14 residues. The trim removed 2 bases at V and 9 bases at J, leaving 6 bases unmatched. Germline CDR1 MNHEY, CDR2 SMNVEV (reference sequence). DNA for the CDR3: TGTGCCAGCAGTTTAGACAGGGGAGGCGGTGAGCAGTTCTTC. Residues: CASSLDRGGGEQFF.

As concerns this clonotype: A junction end diverges from the germline sequence, so it may reflect a read error. The chain combines TRBV6-6 with TRBJ2-3; D unclear. The V gene's germline CDR1 is MNHNY and CDR2 SVGAGI (reference sequence). The CDR3 loop spans 8 amino acids. This CDR3 reads CASSFGFW. The CDR3 DNA reads as TGTGCCAGCAGTTTCGGTTTTTGG.

V usage is TRBV9 and J usage is TRBJ2-2, with 7 bases aligning to TRBD1. Germline V gives CDR1 SGDLS, CDR2 YYNGEE. The CDR3 totals 12 residues. The ends lost 10 bases at V and 7 bases at J; junction bases unmatched: 7. CDR3 sequence (DNA): TGTGCCGAGGGGGCACGGGGCGGGGAGCTGTTTTTT. It encodes CAEGARGGELFF.

The V gene is TRBV7-2, the J gene TRBJ2-3; 7 nucleotides line up with TRBD1. The CDR3 covers 15 residues. Germline V gene data show CDR1 as SGHTA and CDR2 as FQGNSA. V lost 5 bases to trimming and J lost 1 base; unmatched junction nucleotides: 6. The CDR3 DNA is TGTGCCAGCAGCCCACAGGGGTGGGGCACAGATACGCAGTATTTT. It translates to CASSPQGWGTDTQYF.

The rearrangement joins TRBV20-1 to TRBJ2-3; TRBD2 matches at 7 bases. Germline trimming cut 0 bases from V and 6 bases from J; bases unmatched to any gene: 18. CDR1 and CDR2 (germline): DFQATT, SNEGSKA (reference sequence). This CDR3 is built from 18 residues. The CDR3 nucleotides are TGCAGTGCTAGAGACCATCTCACCCGAGGACTAGTATTCGATACGCAGTATTTT. It specifies CSARDHLTRGLVFDTQYF.

This clonotype has a handful of counts. The chain recombines TRBV20-1 with TRBJ1-1, with TRBD1 as a possible D gene (5 bases). Germline assignment: CDR1 DFQATT and CDR2 SNEGSKA (reference sequence). Trimming took 0 bases from V and 6 from J, leaving 17 bases between them. The CDR3 spans 15 residues. DNA of the CDR3: TGCAGTGCTAGAGATGACCTTATAGGGGACGCTGAAGCTTTCTTT. It codes for CSARDDLIGDAEAFF.

This clonotype was recorded many times. The chain carries TRBV29-1 and TRBJ1-1; D is undetermined. The V end was cut by 7 bases, the J end by 2 bases, with 5 bases between. The length of the CDR3 is 10 residues. CDR1 and CDR2 (germline): SQVTM, ANQGSEA. The CDR3 DNA is TGCAGCGGGAGAAACACTGAAGCTTTCTTT. Its protein product is CSGRNTEAFF. Based on the CDR3 plus reference TRBV29-1 and TRBJ1-1, the full variable domain is SAVISQKPSRDICQRGTSLTIQCQVDSQVTMMFWYRQQPGQSLTLIATANQGSEATYESGFVIDKFPISRPNLTFSTLTVSNMSPEDSSIYLCSGRNTEAFFGQGTRLTVV.

This clonotype came up a few times. The chain joins TRBV4-3 to TRBJ2-1; 9 positions agree with TRBD2. V shed 1 base, J shed 9 bases, and the junction held 7 bases outside the gene matches. The germline V gene encodes CDR1 LGHNA and CDR2 YSLEER. The CDR3 is 15 residues long. CDR3 amino acids: CASSQGLAGVVEQFF. The DNA for the CDR3 is TGCGCCAGCAGCCAAGGGTTAGCGGGAGTTGTTGAGCAGTTCTTC.